This T cell receptor (beta chain) stems from a study of human T cells and chemical hapten exposure. TCRdb reprocessed the RACE reads with MiXCR, giving one entry per CDR3 protein. The sample yields tens of thousands of distinct CDR3 sequences, 10% to 15% seen once. Germline CDR1 SEHNR, CDR2 FQNEAQ (reference sequence). The CDR3 has 15 residues. V was pared by 7 bases and J by 0 bases, with 16 bases between. As to time point: patch test 1, 2 weeks after DPC sensitization. The treatment denotes: therapeutic diphenylcyclopropenone sensitization with weekly scalp DPC. The chain combines TRBV7-9 with TRBJ2-7; tentatively, D is TRBD1 or TRBD2 (5 bases each). Here the sequenced sample was whole blood, taken in connection with sensitization to the hapten diphenylcyclopropenone (DPC). The sequence came from a woman aged 60-75 years with alopecia areata. Some clones in this sample may be carry-over from other donors' samples. The CDR3 protein is CASIRGAGSSYEQYF. The CDR3 region has the DNA TGTGCCAGCATACGAGGGGCTGGGAGCTCCTACGAGCAGTACTTC.